These T cell receptor beta chains were read from a single sample in a study of beta chain features in type 1 diabetes. Produced via immunoSEQ multiplex PCR; TCRdb's table is partial and in-frame only. The sample shows 250,000 to 300,000 clones, around 7.8% of them seen only once. Specimen: central memory CD4+ T cells from blood. These receptors were obtained from a woman in her late teens or twenties in good health. Each CDR3 is given with its conserved first and last residue. Fields, in order: clone size, J gene, V gene, D gene, CDR3 DNA, CDR3 protein. A D gene is named only where the DNA matches it firmly. Size values are once, few and many counts, or a class for expanded clones, and some rows have none.

>.|TRBJ2-2|TRBV18|.
TGTGCCAGCCTCTGGGGCCTCACCGGGGAGCTGTTTTTT
CASLWGLTGELFF
>.|TRBJ2-1|TRBV5-1|TRBD2
TGCGCCAGCAGCTTGGATACTAGCGGCGGGGAGCAGTTCTTC
CASSLDTSGGEQFF
>.|TRBJ2-1|TRBV9|TRBD2
TGTGCCAGCGCGGGGGGCTCCTACAATGAGCAGTTCTTC
CASAGGSYNEQFF
>few|TRBJ2-5|TRBV4-2|.
TGTGCCAGCAGCCAAAAATTACTAGGGGGAGAAGAGACCCAGTACTTC
CASSQKLLGGEETQYF
>.|TRBJ2-4|TRBV4-2|.
TGTGCCAGCAGCGAACAAAACATTCAGTACTTC
CASSEQNIQYF
>few|TRBJ2-5|TRBV7-2|.
TGTGCCAGCAGCCACTACCAAGAGACCCAGTACTTC
CASSHYQETQYF
>.|TRBJ1-2|TRBV2|.
TGTGCCGGGACTTATCTGGGGGCATCGGGCTACACCTTC
CAGTYLGASGYTF
>few|TRBJ1-2|TRBV5-4|.
TGTGCCAGCAGCTTGGTTGGCAGGAACATGTATGGCTACACCTTC
CASSLVGRNMYGYTF
>few|TRBJ2-1|TRBV4-2|TRBD2
TGTGCCAGCAGCCAAGGGACTAGCGGCTACAATGAGCAGTTCTTC
CASSQGTSGYNEQFF
>.|TRBJ2-5|TRBV11-3|.
TGTGCCAGCAGCTTGGCCCCACAAGAGACCCAGTACTTC
CASSLAPQETQYF
>.|TRBJ2-1|TRBV11-2|TRBD2
TGTGCCAGCAGCTTAGCGCGGGCTAGCGGGAAGGGAGAGCAGTTCTTC
CASSLARASGKGEQFF
>many|TRBJ2-4|TRBV4-3|.
TGCGCCAGCAGCTCCACTCGCATGGGGAACATTCAGTACTTC
CASSSTRMGNIQYF
>few|TRBJ1-6|TRBV11-2|.
TGTGCCAGCAGCTTACGTAGGGGATCACCCCTCCACTTT
CASSLRRGSPLHF
>.|TRBJ2-5|TRBV5-1|.
TGCGCCAGCAGCTTGGTCGCAGGGGAAGGGGAGACCCAGTACTTC
CASSLVAGEGETQYF
>few|TRBJ2-6|TRBV5-4|.
TGTGCCAGCAGCTTGAAGGTCTCTGGGGCCAACGTCCTGACTTTC
CASSLKVSGANVLTF
>few|TRBJ1-2|TRBV2|.
TGTGCCAGTGTTATCGGCGGGGTTACATATGGCTACACCTTC
CASVIGGVTYGYTF
>many|TRBJ1-1|TRBV11-2|.
TGTGCCAGCAGTCCACAACGTCCTGAAGCTTTCTTT
CASSPQRPEAFF
>many|TRBJ2-3|TRBV25-1|TRBD1
TGTGCCAGCAGTTATAATTGGGACAGGAGCACAGATACGCAGTATTTT
CASSYNWDRSTDTQYF